What follows are 27 T cell receptor beta chains derived from one specimen sequenced in a study of T cell responses to AZD1222 COVID-19 vaccine (dated by TCRdb to the early 2020s). Receptor libraries were prepared by the immunoSEQ multiplex PCR assay. As stored in TCRdb, this immuneACCESS dataset retains in-frame rearrangements with V and J assigned. A fraction of the clones does not appear; measured against another copy, unresolved V genes explain less than half of the discrepancy, and the remainder lacks a known reason. The sample data list 150,000 to 200,000 clones, and roughly 94% of these were observed just once. Jointly, the top ten make up 5.1% of the sample. Per the publication, the time point label means: about 28 days (+/-7) after the second vaccine dose. Here the sequenced sample was peripheral blood, taken 28 days after the second AZD1222 dose. The receptors originated from an adult who received the AZD1222 COVID-19 vaccine.

The chain has TRBV19 and TRBJ1-2, with D perhaps matching TRBD1 (6 bases). CDR3 length: 15 amino acids. From germline, CDR1 is LNHDA and CDR2 SQIVND (reference sequence). V gave up 9 bases and J gave up 1 base, with 18 bases separating them. CDR3 loop: CASTLYREINYGYTF. The CDR3 nucleotides read TGTGCCAGCACGCTTTACAGGGAGATTAACTATGGCTACACCTTC.

The CDR3 DNA follows: TGTGCCAGCAGTTTAATAGCGGGAGGGCTGAATGAGCAGTTCTTC. This encodes CASSLIAGGLNEQFF. The chain links TRBV27 to TRBJ2-1; 11 nucleotides agree with TRBD2. The CDR3 consists of 15 residues. The J segment lost 7 bases and the V segment lost 2 bases, leaving 4 bases of the junction unmatched. CDR1 and CDR2 from the germline V gene are MNHEY and SMNVEV (reference sequence).

The chain carries TRBV7-8 and TRBJ1-1; 7 bases align to TRBD1. Germline CDR1 and CDR2: SGHVS and FQNEAQ. J gave up 4 bases and V 4 bases, and 9 bases lay outside the gene matches. The CDR3 length is 15 residues. Here the CDR3 DNA reads TGTGCCAGCAGCTCGAACACAGGGGCGAGCACTGAAGCTTTCTTT. Protein product: CASSSNTGASTEAFF.

The chain joins TRBV5-1 to TRBJ2-1; the match to TRBD2 covers 11 bases. CDR1 is SGHRS, CDR2 YFSETQ, per germline. The V and J ends lost 4 bases and 4 bases, in that order; junction bases with no gene match: 7. CDR3 length equals 16 residues. DNA for the CDR3: TGCGCCAGCAGCGGCGGACTAGCGGGTAGATACAATGAGCAGTTCTTC. This gives the protein CASSGGLAGRYNEQFF. The variable domain in full, completed from reference TRBV5-1 and TRBJ2-1, reads KAGVTQTPRYLIKTRGQQVTLSCSPISGHRSVSWYQQTPGQGLQFLFEYFSETQRNKGNFPGRFSGRQFSNSRSEMNVSTLELGDSALYLCASSGGLAGRYNEQFFGPGTRLTVL.

The CDR3 DNA reads as TGTGCCAGCAGCACCGGACGGGAGCGGCGACAACGCGAGCAGTACTTC. Residues: CASSTGRERRQREQYF. The rearrangement uses TRBV7-9 and TRBJ2-7; D is possibly TRBD2 (6 bases). This CDR3 comprises 16 residues. Deletions cut 5 bases from V and 6 bases from J, with 23 bases between. Germline V gene sequence: CDR1 SEHNR, CDR2 FQNEAQ (reference sequence).

The J gene is TRBJ2-2, the V gene TRBV7-9, with TRBD1 identical over 9 bases. The CDR3 extends over 16 amino acids. Germline CDR1 SEHNR, CDR2 FQNEAQ (reference sequence). V lost 3 bases to trimming and J lost 5 bases; unmatched junction nucleotides: 7. CDR3 sequence: CASSFDDRGVTGELFF. The CDR3 coding sequence is TGTGCCAGCAGCTTCGATGACAGGGGGGTTACCGGGGAGCTGTTTTTT.

The chain couples TRBV19 to TRBJ1-5; D not resolved. This CDR3 is built from 12 residues. The germline gives CDR1 LNHDA, CDR2 SQIVND (reference sequence). V dropped 4 bases and J dropped 5 bases, with 6 bases sitting between them. The CDR3 nucleotides are TGTGCCAGTAGTACACAGCATCAGCCCCAGCATTTT. Translation: CASSTQHQPQHF.

This sequence joins TRBV11-2 and TRBJ2-7, with TRBD1 identical over 7 bases. The CDR3 contains 15 residues. Germline-derived CDR1 and CDR2 are SGHAT and FQNNGV. V shed 7 bases and J 2 bases; nucleotides not matched to a gene: 11. For the CDR3, the DNA is TGTGCCAGCACCCTAGGGGGCGGAAATGCCTACGAGCAGTACTTC. Translation gives CASTLGGGNAYEQYF.

The chain joins TRBV18 to TRBJ2-7, with 7 bases that match TRBD1. Per germline, CDR1 KGHSH and CDR2 LQKENI. The CDR3 totals 14 residues. V shed 2 bases, J shed 2 bases, and the junction held 3 bases outside the gene matches. The CDR3 DNA is TGTGCCAGCTCACCAGGGACAGCCACCTACGAGCAGTACTTC. This encodes CASSPGTATYEQYF.

V and J are TRBV19 and TRBJ1-5; D not resolved. Germline V gene lookup returns CDR1 LNHDA and CDR2 SQIVND (reference sequence). The CDR3 is 15 residues long. V gave up 4 bases and J gave up 3 bases, with 13 bases separating them. The CDR3 protein is CASSKSSGNNQPQHF. CDR3 bases: TGTGCCAGTAGTAAATCATCAGGTAACAATCAGCCCCAGCATTTT.

J is TRBJ2-1 and V is TRBV3-1 (or the pseudogene TRBV3-2); 13 nucleotides line up with TRBD2. This CDR3 region has 20 residues. In germline, CDR1 is LGHDT, CDR2 YNNKEL (reference sequence). Unmatched junction bases numbered 8, after V lost 0 bases and J lost 0 bases. The CDR3 nucleotides read TGTGCCAGCAGCCAAGACGCGGGACTAGCGGGGTCAAGCTCCTACAATGAGCAGTTCTTC. The encoded protein is CASSQDAGLAGSSSYNEQFF.

V and J are TRBV27 and TRBJ1-4, with D possibly TRBD1 on 5 matching bases. Per the germline V gene, CDR1 is MNHEY and CDR2 is SMNVEV (reference sequence). This CDR3 region has 18 residues. V lost 1 base to trimming and J lost 11 bases, with 26 bases between them. CDR3: CASSLYGGAGKSLGKLFF. The CDR3 nucleotides read TGTGCCAGCAGTTTATATGGAGGGGCAGGGAAGAGTTTGGGGAAACTGTTTTTT.

The V call is TRBV6-4, the J call TRBJ1-2, with 12 bases aligning to TRBD1. The CDR3 has 15 amino acids. Losses at the gene ends were 3 bases for V and 2 bases for J; bases not matched to a gene: 1. Germline loops: CDR1 MRHNA, CDR2 SNTAGT. Written as DNA, the CDR3 is TGTGCCAGCAGTGATGGGACAGGGGGCAACTATGGCTACACCTTC. Its protein product is CASSDGTGGNYGYTF.

The rearrangement links TRBV27 to TRBJ2-4; possibly TRBD2 for D (6 bases). The CDR3 spans 16 residues. Germline V gives CDR1 MNHEY, CDR2 SMNVEV (reference sequence). The V and J ends lost 8 bases and 0 bases respectively, with 17 bases between them. CDR3 sequence (DNA): TGTGCCAGCGGACAACCGGGGGATCTAGCCAAAAACATTCAGTACTTC. It codes for CASGQPGDLAKNIQYF.

The rearrangement joins TRBV10-3 to TRBJ1-2; 7 bases are a match to TRBD1. Germline values: CDR1 ENHRY, CDR2 SYGVKD. V was clipped by 1 base and J by 7 bases; unmatched bases: 6. The CDR3 is 14 residues long. The CDR3 sequence: CAISELEQGSGYTF. Here the CDR3 DNA reads TGTGCCATCAGTGAGTTAGAACAGGGGAGTGGCTACACCTTC.

The rearrangement links TRBV5-1 to TRBJ2-3; TRBD1 aligns across 7 bases. The germline gives CDR1 SGHRS, CDR2 YFSETQ. The CDR3 length is 17 residues. V dropped 1 base and J dropped 0; count of bases not matched to a gene: 8. The CDR3 here is CASSLKTTGLSTDTQYF. In DNA form, the CDR3 reads TGCGCCAGCAGCTTGAAGACGACAGGGTTAAGCACAGATACGCAGTATTTT.

The V and J genes are TRBV5-4 and TRBJ1-3; D is undetermined. This CDR3 has 13 amino acids. Germline lookup yields CDR1 SGHNT and CDR2 YYREEE (reference sequence). Trimming shortened V by 0 bases and J by 4 bases, and 5 bases separated the two germline ends. The CDR3 reads CASSLGQGNTIYF. The CDR3 DNA is TGTGCCAGCAGCTTGGGGCAGGGAAACACCATATATTTT.

The chain links TRBV5-8 to TRBJ1-1; TRBD1 might be the D (5 bases). CDR1 and CDR2 from the germline V gene are SGHTS and YDEGEE. Between the trimmed V and J ends, which lost 5 bases and 8 bases, there was a span of 16 bases. This CDR3 region has 13 residues. The CDR3 loop is CASRSKGTLEAFF. The CDR3 DNA sequence: TGTGCCAGCAGGTCTAAGGGGACGCTCGAAGCTTTCTTT.

The chain combines TRBV15 with TRBJ1-1, with TRBD1 matching 9 bases. Unmatched junction bases numbered 13, after V lost 1 base and J lost 1 base. Germline V CDR1 and CDR2: LNHNV, YYDKDF (reference sequence). CDR3 length: 19 amino acids. The CDR3 loop reads CATSRVLGTGRAGNTEAFF. The CDR3, as DNA: TGTGCCACCAGCAGAGTTCTGGGGACAGGGAGAGCGGGGAACACTGAAGCTTTCTTT.

V is TRBV12-3 or TRBV12-4 and J is TRBJ2-1; a possible D gene is TRBD2 (6 bases). The CDR3 consists of 13 residues. Trimming stripped 10 bases from V and 5 bases from J, with 15 bases between. In nucleotides, the CDR3 is TGTGCCATCTCGACAGCGGGTCACAATGAGCAGTTCTTC. This encodes CAISTAGHNEQFF.

The CDR3 DNA reads TGTGCCAGTGTGACAGGGGTCAACGAGCAGTACTTC. It is translated as CASVTGVNEQYF. The rearrangement joins TRBV28 to TRBJ2-7; 8 bases fit TRBD1. After removal of 9 bases from V and 5 bases from J, the junction contained 6 bases not matched to a gene. The CDR3 has 12 residues. In germline, CDR1 is MDHEN, CDR2 SYDVKM.

V usage is TRBV7-8 and J usage is TRBJ2-1, with 10 bases matching TRBD2. V lost 2 bases, J lost 7 bases, and 14 bases stayed unmatched. Germline loops: CDR1 SGHVS, CDR2 FQNEAQ. CDR3 length equals 18 residues. The CDR3 bases are TGTGCCAGCAGCTTAAAAAGGCTAGCGGGAGCGAAAGAGAATGAGCAGTTCTTC. Its protein product is CASSLKRLAGAKENEQFF.

The rearrangement links TRBV4-3 to TRBJ1-1, with 7 nucleotides matching TRBD1. Germline loops: CDR1 LGHNA, CDR2 YSLEER. The CDR3 extends over 14 amino acids. Germline trimming cut 4 bases from V and 1 base from J; bases unmatched to any gene: 3. This chain's CDR3 is CASSLGQWNTEAFF. CDR3 nucleotides: TGCGCCAGCAGCCTGGGACAGTGGAACACTGAAGCTTTCTTT.

The V and J genes are TRBV19 and TRBJ2-7, with TRBD1 matching 9 bases. CDR1 and CDR2 (germline): LNHDA, SQIVND (reference sequence). The J segment lost 6 bases and the V segment lost 4 bases, leaving 7 bases of the junction unmatched. There are 14 residues in the CDR3. The CDR3 DNA reads TGTGCCAGTAGTACCCGGACAGGGGTGGTCGAGCAGTACTTC. This encodes CASSTRTGVVEQYF.

This clone was found once. The chain has TRBV6-5 and TRBJ2-1; D is uncertain. The CDR3 runs 14 residues. V was pared by 2 bases and J by 8 bases, with 13 bases between. The germline CDR1 and CDR2 sequences are MNHEY and SVGAGI. The CDR3 nucleotides are TGTGCCAGCAGTTACGATCCTAATGGGTATGAGCAGTTCTTC. It yields the protein CASSYDPNGYEQFF.

The CDR3 region has the DNA TGTGCCAGCACCCCCTTGGTAGGGAGTTATAATTCACCCCTCCACTTT. This encodes CASTPLVGSYNSPLHF. This chain joins TRBV27 and TRBJ1-6; the D is unclear. The CDR3 runs 16 residues. Per the germline V gene, CDR1 is MNHEY and CDR2 is SMNVEV (reference sequence). The ends were cut back, 7 bases at V and 4 bases at J, with 17 bases in the middle.

This chain uses TRBV28 with TRBJ1-2; tentative D call: TRBD1 (5 bases). The germline CDR1 and CDR2 sequences are MDHEN and SYDVKM. V lost 5 bases and J 3 bases, leaving 7 bases between the germline ends. The CDR3 has 12 amino acids. The CDR3: CASSLGDYGYTF. Here the CDR3 DNA reads TGTGCCAGCAGTCTAGGGGACTATGGCTACACCTTC.